These T cell receptor beta chains were read from a single sample in a study of radiation and T cells in renal cell carcinoma. Profiled with immunoSEQ multiplex PCR; TCRdb holds only in-frame clones, not every one. The table shows some 21,000 clones, with 45% to 55% occurring only once. The sample here was tumor tissue, taken from a patient whose treatment was nephrectomy without radiotherapy. The receptors here all came from a human donor with renal cell carcinoma. Each CDR3 is given with its conserved first and last residue. A D gene is named only where the DNA matches it firmly. Clone size is given for some rows only: seen once, a few or many times, or a class if the clone is expanded.

J | length | size | V | D | DNA | CDR3
TRBJ2-7 | 12 | - | TRBV29-1 | - | TGCAGCGTTCAACCCGGACCGTACGAGCAGTACTTC | CSVQPGPYEQYF
TRBJ2-7 | 16 | - | TRBV30 | TRBD1 | TGTGCCTGGAGTCTCATGGACAGGGGTAGTAGAGGCGAGCAGTACTTC | CAWSLMDRGSRGEQYF
TRBJ2-1 | 13 | few | TRBV7-3 | TRBD2 | TGTGCCAGCAGCTTAGCATCAGCGGGGGAGCAGTTCTTC | CASSLASAGEQFF
TRBJ1-1 | 14 | - | TRBV6-5 | TRBD1 | TGTGCCAGCAGCATCCGACAGGGAGGAACTGAAGCTTTCTTT | CASSIRQGGTEAFF
TRBJ1-1 | 15 | - | TRBV5-4 | TRBD1 | TGTGCCAGCAGCATATTTGGACAGGGGAGGACTGAAGCTTTCTTT | CASSIFGQGRTEAFF
TRBJ1-1 | 14 | many | TRBV9 | - | TGTGCCAGCACCCTGGACAGTAAGAACACTGAAGCTTTCTTT | CASTLDSKNTEAFF
TRBJ1-2 | 15 | - | TRBV19 | - | TGTGCCAGTAGTATCCAACTGGCCGGACTACATGGCTACACCTTC | CASSIQLAGLHGYTF
TRBJ1-1 | 13 | - | TRBV9 | - | TGTGCCAGCAGTGCTTCAGGGGCCACTGAAGCTTTCTTT | CASSASGATEAFF
TRBJ1-2 | 15 | medium-sized | TRBV30 | TRBD1 | TGTGCCTGTCCCGGGACAGGGGGGACTAACTATGGCTACACCTTC | CACPGTGGTNYGYTF
TRBJ1-5 | 12 | many | TRBV21-1 | - | TGTGCCAGCAGCACTTTTAATCAGCCCCAGCATTTT | CASSTFNQPQHF
TRBJ1-1 | 15 | once | TRBV11-2 | - | TGTGCCAGCAGCTTAGTAGGGGGTTCATTGTCTGAAGCTTTCTTT | CASSLVGGSLSEAFF
TRBJ2-1 | 13 | - | TRBV10-1 | - | TGCGCCAGCAAGCGGTTCGACTACAATGAGCAGTTCTTC | CASKRFDYNEQFF
TRBJ1-1 | 16 | - | TRBV27 | TRBD1 | TGTGCCAGCAGTTACGACAGGGGGCAGGCGAACACTGAAGCTTTCTTT | CASSYDRGQANTEAFF
TRBJ1-1 | 13 | few | TRBV9 | - | TGTGCCAGCAGTCCTTCACCTAACACTGAAGCTTTCTTT | CASSPSPNTEAFF
TRBJ2-7 | 13 | many | TRBV29-1 | TRBD1 | TGCAGCGTAGCGGACAGGGTAACCTACGAGCAGTACTTC | CSVADRVTYEQYF
TRBJ1-5 | 13 | few | TRBV19 | - | TGTGCCAGTAGTATGAATAGCAATCAGCCCCAGCATTTT | CASSMNSNQPQHF
TRBJ1-2 | 17 | - | TRBV29-1 | - | TGCAGCGTTGGCATCCCCCAGGGGAGCGTGTGGAACTATGGCTACACCTTC | CSVGIPQGSVWNYGYTF
TRBJ1-5 | 14 | few | TRBV6-1 | - | TGTGCCAGCAGGACGACAGGCTTCAATCAGCCCCAGCATTTT | CASRTTGFNQPQHF
TRBJ2-5 | 14 | - | TRBV6-5 | - | TGTGCCAGCAGTTACTCGGGGCAGGGGAAGACCCAGTACTTC | CASSYSGQGKTQYF
TRBJ1-6 | 17 | - | TRBV21-1 | - | TGTGCCAGCAGCAAAGAGAGGGCGAGCACCTATAATTCACCCCTCCACTTT | CASSKERASTYNSPLHF
TRBJ1-2 | 13 | medium-sized | TRBV7-9 | TRBD1 | TGTGCCAGCACACCCGGGACAGGGATCGGCTACACCTTC | CASTPGTGIGYTF
TRBJ1-3 | 15 | - | TRBV7-7 | - | TGTGCCAGCAGCCCGGGGGGGGGACCTGGAAACACCATATATTTT | CASSPGGGPGNTIYF
TRBJ1-3 | 16 | - | TRBV4-3 | TRBD1 | TGCGCCAGCAGCCAAGCCAGGACAGGCTCTGGAAACACCATATATTTT | CASSQARTGSGNTIYF
TRBJ1-1 | 15 | - | TRBV7-9 | - | TGTGCCAGCAGCTTTTCAGGGCTCGAGAACACTGAAGCTTTCTTT | CASSFSGLENTEAFF
TRBJ2-6 | 14 | - | TRBV6-5 | - | TGTGCCAGCAGAGGAGCCTCTGGGGCCAACGTCCTGACTTTC | CASRGASGANVLTF
TRBJ1-2 | 12 | - | TRBV7-9 | - | TGTGCCAGCAGCTTAATACAGGATGGCTACACCTTC | CASSLIQDGYTF
TRBJ1-3 | 16 | - | TRBV10-3 | - | TGTGCCATCAGTGAGTCGATCGGTACCCCTGGAAACACCATATATTTT | CAISESIGTPGNTIYF
TRBJ1-3 | 16 | - | TRBV5-1 | TRBD1 | TGCGCCAGCAGCGGGACAGGGGGCTTAGGAGGAAACACCATATATTTT | CASSGTGGLGGNTIYF
TRBJ1-6 | 13 | - | TRBV25-1 | TRBD1 | TGTGCCAGCAGTCAGGGGGCCAATTCACCCCTCCACTTT | CASSQGANSPLHF
TRBJ1-1 | 18 | - | TRBV4-3 | - | TGCGCCAGCAGCCAAGGTGGCTGGGGTACCGGGATGAACACTGAAGCTTTCTTT | CASSQGGWGTGMNTEAFF
TRBJ1-3 | 15 | - | TRBV30 | - | TGTGCCTGGAGGATCAGGGAAAGCTCTGGAAACACCATATATTTT | CAWRIRESSGNTIYF
TRBJ2-2 | 15 | medium-sized | TRBV7-2 | - | TGTGCCAGCAGCTTAGGTCTCGGGGACACCGGGGAGCTGTTTTTT | CASSLGLGDTGELFF
TRBJ1-2 | 15 | once | TRBV18 | - | TGTGCCAGCTCACGGAGCGGGGGGAATAACTATGGCTACACCTTC | CASSRSGGNNYGYTF
TRBJ2-2 | 16 | - | TRBV7-8 | TRBD1 | TGTGCCAGCAGCTTAATCGGACAGGGAAACACCGGGGAGCTGTTTTTT | CASSLIGQGNTGELFF
TRBJ1-1 | 16 | - | TRBV7-6 | TRBD1 | TGTGCCAGCAGCCCTCCCGGGACAGGGGGCGCCTCGGGAGCTTTCTTT | CASSPPGTGGASGAFF
TRBJ2-1 | 17 | - | TRBV4-3 | TRBD1 | TGCGCCAGCAGCCAGAGAACCGGGACAGGGGAATACAATGAGCAGTTCTTC | CASSQRTGTGEYNEQFF
TRBJ1-1 | 15 | few | TRBV5-1 | - | TGCGCCAGCAGCCTCCTGGGCATGCTGAACACTGAAGCTTTCTTT | CASSLLGMLNTEAFF
TRBJ2-3 | 16 | once | TRBV6-5 | - | TGTGCCAGCAGTTACGACCCACGGACGCCCACAGATACGCAGTATTTT | CASSYDPRTPTDTQYF
TRBJ1-1 | 15 | - | TRBV18 | - | TGTGCCAGCTCACCCCAACAGGGAGAAATCACTGAAGCTTTCTTT | CASSPQQGEITEAFF
TRBJ1-4 | 13 | - | TRBV6-5 | - | TGTGCCAGCAGCTCGGTCGGCTACGAAAAACTGTTTTTT | CASSSVGYEKLFF
TRBJ1-5 | 15 | few | TRBV4-2 | TRBD1 | TGTGCCAGCAGCCAAGTTAGACAGGGGGGACAGCCCCAGCATTTT | CASSQVRQGGQPQHF
TRBJ1-5 | 17 | - | TRBV5-5 | - | TGTGCCAGCAGCGCCGAATCAGGGGCGGGTGGCAATCAGCCCCAGCATTTT | CASSAESGAGGNQPQHF
TRBJ2-5 | 13 | - | TRBV5-5 | - | TGTGCCAGCAGCTACAAAGGTGTCGAGACCCAGTACTTC | CASSYKGVETQYF
TRBJ1-3 | 15 | - | TRBV27 | - | TGTGCCAGCAGTTTTAGGGGAGGCTCTGGAAACACCATATATTTT | CASSFRGGSGNTIYF